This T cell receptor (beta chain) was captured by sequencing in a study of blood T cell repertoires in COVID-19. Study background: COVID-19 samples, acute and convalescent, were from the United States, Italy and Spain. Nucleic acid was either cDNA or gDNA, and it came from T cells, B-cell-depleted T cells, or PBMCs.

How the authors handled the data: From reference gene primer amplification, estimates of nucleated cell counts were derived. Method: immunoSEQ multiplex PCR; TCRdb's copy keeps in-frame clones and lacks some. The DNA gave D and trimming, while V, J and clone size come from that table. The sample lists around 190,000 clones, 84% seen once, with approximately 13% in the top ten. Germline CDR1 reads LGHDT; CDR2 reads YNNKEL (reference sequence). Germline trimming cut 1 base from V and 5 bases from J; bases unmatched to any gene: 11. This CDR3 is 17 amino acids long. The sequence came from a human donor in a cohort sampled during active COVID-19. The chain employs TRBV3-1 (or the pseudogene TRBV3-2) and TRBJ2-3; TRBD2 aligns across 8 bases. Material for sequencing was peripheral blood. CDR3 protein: CASSQASPGLVVDTQYF. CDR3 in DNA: TGTGCCAGCAGCCAAGCATCCCCGGGACTAGTTGTAGATACGCAGTATTTT.